This is a list of T cell receptor beta chains from one sample in a study of shared clonotypes between healthy human individuals. This table comes from immunoSEQ multiplex PCR, and its TCRdb copy is limited to in-frame clones, with some not included. The sample consists of 95,000 to 120,000 clones, approximately 70% of them appearing once. Input material: memory CD8+ T cells sorted from blood. The receptors were gathered from a woman aged 25 to 45 in good health. The CDR3 runs from the conserved cysteine through the conserved F or W. A D gene is named only where the DNA matches it firmly. Where a row states a size, it is once, few, many or the class of an expanded clone; other rows omit it.

cdr3_aa: CASSNTGAPYEQYF
cdr3_nt: TGTGCCAGCAGTAATACAGGGGCCCCCTACGAGCAGTACTTC
j_call: TRBJ2-7
v_call: TRBV27
d_call: TRBD1
clone_size: few

cdr3_aa: CASSLGLASYEQYF
cdr3_nt: TGTGCCAGCAGCTTAGGACTAGCCTCCTACGAGCAGTACTTC
j_call: TRBJ2-7
v_call: TRBV11-2
d_call: TRBD2
clone_size: -

cdr3_aa: CASSYAPSHWSEQYF
cdr3_nt: TGTGCCAGCAGTTACGCGCCTAGTCATTGGAGCGAGCAGTACTTC
j_call: TRBJ2-7
v_call: TRBV6-5
d_call: -
clone_size: -

cdr3_aa: CASSLLAEAHLGEQYF
cdr3_nt: TGTGCCAGCAGTTTGCTAGCGGAAGCGCATTTAGGCGAGCAGTACTTC
j_call: TRBJ2-7
v_call: TRBV27
d_call: TRBD2
clone_size: -

cdr3_aa: CATSRGTGGHGELFF
cdr3_nt: TGTGCCACCAGCAGAGGGACAGGGGGTCACGGGGAGCTGTTTTTT
j_call: TRBJ2-2
v_call: TRBV15
d_call: TRBD1
clone_size: once

cdr3_aa: CSVEELHTGELFF
cdr3_nt: TGCAGCGTTGAAGAGCTCCACACCGGGGAGCTGTTTTTT
j_call: TRBJ2-2
v_call: TRBV29-1
d_call: -
clone_size: -

cdr3_aa: CASSLETGGRQPQHF
cdr3_nt: TGCGCCAGCAGCTTGGAGACAGGGGGCAGGCAGCCCCAGCATTTT
j_call: TRBJ1-5
v_call: TRBV5-1
d_call: TRBD1
clone_size: -

cdr3_aa: CASTTYHVSGFHGELFF
cdr3_nt: TGTGCCAGCACCACGTACCATGTTAGTGGGTTTCACGGGGAGCTGTTTTTT
j_call: TRBJ2-2
v_call: TRBV28
d_call: -
clone_size: -

cdr3_aa: CASSPFQGYEQYF
cdr3_nt: TGTGCCAGCAGCCCCTTCCAGGGGTACGAGCAGTACTTC
j_call: TRBJ2-7
v_call: TRBV14
d_call: -
clone_size: few

cdr3_aa: CASSDTGGAFNEQFF
cdr3_nt: TGTGCCAGCAGTGACACAGGGGGCGCATTTAACGAGCAGTTCTTC
j_call: TRBJ2-1
v_call: TRBV6-4
d_call: TRBD1
clone_size: many

cdr3_aa: CAWSVFSGSGKTQYF
cdr3_nt: TGTGCCTGGAGTGTCTTTAGCGGGAGTGGCAAGACCCAGTACTTC
j_call: TRBJ2-5
v_call: TRBV30
d_call: TRBD2
clone_size: -

cdr3_aa: CASSGFLAATDTQYF
cdr3_nt: TGTGCCAGCAGTGGTTTTCTAGCGGCCACAGATACGCAGTATTTT
j_call: TRBJ2-3
v_call: TRBV2
d_call: TRBD2
clone_size: -

cdr3_aa: CASSLDSPLADSYNEQFF
cdr3_nt: TGTGCCAGCAGCTTAGATTCCCCACTAGCTGATTCCTACAATGAGCAGTTCTTC
j_call: TRBJ2-1
v_call: TRBV7-6
d_call: -
clone_size: few

cdr3_aa: CASSRGRVNTEAFF
cdr3_nt: TGTGCCAGCAGCAGGGGGCGCGTGAACACTGAAGCTTTCTTT
j_call: TRBJ1-1
v_call: TRBV6-1
d_call: TRBD1
clone_size: -

cdr3_aa: CASRLTGAGVAGELFF
cdr3_nt: TGCGCCAGCAGATTAACGGGAGCGGGAGTTGCCGGGGAGCTGTTTTTT
j_call: TRBJ2-2
v_call: TRBV4-1
d_call: TRBD2
clone_size: -

cdr3_aa: CASSPEKWGEQYF
cdr3_nt: TGTGCCAGCAGCCCCGAAAAGTGGGGCGAGCAGTACTTC
j_call: TRBJ2-7
v_call: TRBV4-2
d_call: -
clone_size: -

cdr3_aa: CASSPPGTGGPEQYF
cdr3_nt: TGTGCCAGCTCACCACCTGGGACAGGGGGCCCCGAGCAGTACTTC
j_call: TRBJ2-7
v_call: TRBV18
d_call: TRBD1
clone_size: few

cdr3_aa: CASSHGLRDISYEQYF
cdr3_nt: TGCGCCAGCAGCCATGGCCTCCGGGACATCTCCTACGAGCAGTACTTC
j_call: TRBJ2-7
v_call: TRBV4-1
d_call: -
clone_size: -

cdr3_aa: CSVGLVYEQYF
cdr3_nt: TGCAGCGTTGGGCTAGTCTACGAGCAGTACTTC
j_call: TRBJ2-7
v_call: TRBV29-1
d_call: -
clone_size: -

cdr3_aa: CASSEPGGQGISPLHF
cdr3_nt: TGTGCCAGCAGTGAACCTGGGGGACAGGGGATCTCACCCCTCCACTTT
j_call: TRBJ1-6
v_call: TRBV25-1
d_call: TRBD1
clone_size: few

cdr3_aa: CASSRGQGRSQPQHF
cdr3_nt: TGTGCCAGCAGCCGAGGACAGGGACGGTCTCAGCCCCAGCATTTT
j_call: TRBJ1-5
v_call: TRBV28
d_call: TRBD1
clone_size: few

cdr3_aa: CASSSSWQGSSYEQYF
cdr3_nt: TGTGCCAGCAGTTCGTCGTGGCAGGGGAGTTCCTACGAGCAGTACTTC
j_call: TRBJ2-7
v_call: TRBV6-6
d_call: -
clone_size: -

cdr3_aa: CASSSASGRVSYNEQFF
cdr3_nt: TGTGCCAGCAGTTCGGCTAGCGGGAGAGTATCCTACAATGAGCAGTTCTTC
j_call: TRBJ2-1
v_call: TRBV27
d_call: TRBD2
clone_size: -

cdr3_aa: CASSRGLAGGADTGELFF
cdr3_nt: TGTGCCAGCAGCCGGGGACTAGCGGGAGGGGCGGACACCGGGGAGCTGTTTTTT
j_call: TRBJ2-2
v_call: TRBV11-2
d_call: TRBD2
clone_size: -

cdr3_aa: CASSLQGTGELFF
cdr3_nt: TGTGCCAGCAGCTTACAGGGGACCGGGGAGCTGTTTTTT
j_call: TRBJ2-2
v_call: TRBV7-3
d_call: -
clone_size: -

cdr3_aa: CASSLARTVNTEAFF
cdr3_nt: TGTGCCAGCAGTCTCGCCCGGACGGTGAACACTGAAGCTTTCTTT
j_call: TRBJ1-1
v_call: TRBV28
d_call: -
clone_size: -

cdr3_aa: CASRKGPTYEQYF
cdr3_nt: TGTGCCAGCAGGAAGGGGCCAACCTACGAGCAGTACTTC
j_call: TRBJ2-7
v_call: TRBV6-1
d_call: -
clone_size: many

cdr3_aa: CASSLGSTGELFF
cdr3_nt: TGTGCCAGCAGCTTAGGGAGTACCGGGGAGCTGTTTTTT
j_call: TRBJ2-2
v_call: TRBV7-2
d_call: -
clone_size: -

cdr3_aa: CAIGTGVHNEQFF
cdr3_nt: TGTGCCATCGGGACAGGGGTACACAATGAGCAGTTCTTC
j_call: TRBJ2-1
v_call: TRBV7-7
d_call: TRBD1
clone_size: -

cdr3_aa: CASSYPTGVTQYF
cdr3_nt: TGTGCCAGCAGTTACCCTACAGGGGTCACGCAGTATTTT
j_call: TRBJ2-3
v_call: TRBV6-6
d_call: TRBD1
clone_size: -

cdr3_aa: CASSLGLGSEQFF
cdr3_nt: TGTGCCAGCAGTTTAGGTCTAGGTTCGGAGCAGTTCTTC
j_call: TRBJ2-1
v_call: TRBV27
d_call: -
clone_size: -

cdr3_aa: CSVEREAGNEQFF
cdr3_nt: TGCAGCGTTGAACGGGAGGCTGGCAATGAGCAGTTCTTC
j_call: TRBJ2-1
v_call: TRBV29-1
d_call: TRBD2
clone_size: few

cdr3_aa: CASSYTGRGEQFF
cdr3_nt: TGTGCCAGCAGTTACACCGGGAGGGGAGAGCAGTTCTTC
j_call: TRBJ2-1
v_call: TRBV6-6
d_call: TRBD2
clone_size: -

cdr3_aa: CASSLDPHVNTDTQYF
cdr3_nt: TGTGCCAGCAGCTTAGACCCTCACGTAAACACAGATACGCAGTATTTT
j_call: TRBJ2-3
v_call: TRBV7-2
d_call: -
clone_size: -

cdr3_aa: CAISTGDEQFF
cdr3_nt: TGTGCCATCAGTACGGGGGATGAGCAGTTCTTC
j_call: TRBJ2-1
v_call: TRBV10-3
d_call: -
clone_size: once

cdr3_aa: CASSLTSNTEAFF
cdr3_nt: TGTGCCAGCAGCTTAACATCGAACACTGAAGCTTTCTTT
j_call: TRBJ1-1
v_call: TRBV7-2
d_call: -
clone_size: -

cdr3_aa: CASSLVVGTYEQYF
cdr3_nt: TGTGCCAGCAGCTTAGTTGTGGGGACGTACGAGCAGTACTTC
j_call: TRBJ2-7
v_call: TRBV11-2
d_call: -
clone_size: -

cdr3_aa: CASSQVGLATTYEQYF
cdr3_nt: TGCGCCAGCAGCCAAGTGGGACTAGCGACAACCTACGAGCAGTACTTC
j_call: TRBJ2-7
v_call: TRBV4-1
d_call: TRBD2
clone_size: -

cdr3_aa: CASSQVPTINTGELFF
cdr3_nt: TGTGCCAGCAGCCAAGTGCCCACTATAAACACCGGGGAGCTGTTTTTT
j_call: TRBJ2-2
v_call: TRBV4-2
d_call: -
clone_size: -

cdr3_aa: CASNQRPGTNMGEQYF
cdr3_nt: TGTGCCAGCAATCAGCGACCCGGGACAAACATGGGGGAGCAGTACTTC
j_call: TRBJ2-7
v_call: TRBV7-9
d_call: -
clone_size: -

cdr3_aa: CASSLLSGRAREQYF
cdr3_nt: TGTGCCAGCAGCTTATTGAGCGGGAGGGCCAGAGAGCAGTACTTC
j_call: TRBJ2-7
v_call: TRBV7-9
d_call: TRBD2
clone_size: -

cdr3_aa: CASSLAGLNTEAFF
cdr3_nt: TGTGCCAGCAGCTTAGCAGGATTGAACACTGAAGCTTTCTTT
j_call: TRBJ1-1
v_call: TRBV7-8
d_call: -
clone_size: -

cdr3_aa: CAWSVPSLSAGVVGGYYNEQFF
cdr3_nt: TGTGCCTGGAGTGTACCTAGCTTATCCGCGGGAGTTGTCGGGGGTTACTACAATGAGCAGTTCTTC
j_call: TRBJ2-1
v_call: TRBV30
d_call: TRBD2
clone_size: few

cdr3_aa: CASSAQTGEVPYGYTF
cdr3_nt: TGTGCCAGCAGCGCTCAAACAGGGGAGGTCCCCTATGGCTACACCTTC
j_call: TRBJ1-2
v_call: TRBV9
d_call: TRBD1
clone_size: once

cdr3_aa: CASSQKGLAGIPSRGEQYF
cdr3_nt: TGTGCCAGCAGCCAAAAGGGACTAGCGGGAATCCCTTCGCGAGGCGAGCAGTACTTC
j_call: TRBJ2-7
v_call: TRBV7-8
d_call: TRBD2
clone_size: -

cdr3_aa: CASSLGQYEQYF
cdr3_nt: TGTGCCAGCAGCCTTGGACAATACGAGCAGTACTTC
j_call: TRBJ2-7
v_call: TRBV7-6
d_call: -
clone_size: -

cdr3_aa: CASSQTYSLAGATYEQYF
cdr3_nt: TGCGCCAGCAGCCAGACCTATTCTCTAGCGGGAGCCACCTACGAGCAGTACTTC
j_call: TRBJ2-7
v_call: TRBV4-1
d_call: TRBD2
clone_size: -

cdr3_aa: CASSPRPPGHSNEQFF
cdr3_nt: TGTGCCAGCAGTCCTCGCCCCCCCGGACACTCCAATGAGCAGTTCTTC
j_call: TRBJ2-1
v_call: TRBV27
d_call: -
clone_size: -

cdr3_aa: CASSRGTAVHEQFF
cdr3_nt: TGTGCCAGCTCACGCGGGACCGCAGTCCATGAGCAGTTCTTC
j_call: TRBJ2-1
v_call: TRBV18
d_call: -
clone_size: -

cdr3_aa: CASSPGVGPYEQYF
cdr3_nt: TGCGCCAGCAGCCCTGGTGTGGGGCCGTACGAGCAGTACTTC
j_call: TRBJ2-7
v_call: TRBV5-1
d_call: -
clone_size: -

cdr3_aa: CASSPQSRVGWTQPQHF
cdr3_nt: TGTGCCAGCAGCCCCCAGAGTAGGGTGGGTTGGACTCAGCCCCAGCATTTT
j_call: TRBJ1-5
v_call: TRBV21-1
d_call: -
clone_size: -

cdr3_aa: CASRKGPTYEQYF
cdr3_nt: TGTGCCAGCAGGAAGGGGCCAACCTACGAGCAGTACTTC
j_call: TRBJ2-7
v_call: TRBV6-4
d_call: -
clone_size: many

cdr3_aa: CASSEPAGYYEQYF
cdr3_nt: TGTGCCAGCAGTGAGCCAGCGGGGTACTACGAGCAGTACTTC
j_call: TRBJ2-7
v_call: TRBV6-1
d_call: TRBD2
clone_size: -

cdr3_aa: CASSPWVAGEIEQYF
cdr3_nt: TGTGCCAGCTCACCATGGGTGGCGGGAGAGATCGAGCAGTACTTC
j_call: TRBJ2-7
v_call: TRBV18
d_call: TRBD2
clone_size: -